This record concerns one T cell receptor (beta chain) sequence. The sample belongs to a study of T cell responses to AZD1222 COVID-19 vaccine. Clones were sequenced by immunoSEQ multiplex PCR, and TCRdb holds only the in-frame ones, with some missing. Among 110,000 to 150,000 clones, roughly 92% were seen once, and the ten largest hold about 3.8%. This TCR was sampled from an adult in good health. The material was peripheral blood, obtained on day 0 of AZD1222 vaccination.

CDR3 loop: CASSLDRVDSPLHF. The DNA of the CDR3 is TGTGCCAGCAGCTTAGACAGGGTTGATTCACCCCTCCACTTT. The chain carries TRBV7-9 and TRBJ1-6, with a weak D call TRBD1 (6 bases). The germline V and J ends were trimmed by 1 base and 8 bases, with 9 bases remaining between them. The CDR3 has 14 amino acids. Per germline, CDR1 SEHNR and CDR2 FQNEAQ (reference sequence).